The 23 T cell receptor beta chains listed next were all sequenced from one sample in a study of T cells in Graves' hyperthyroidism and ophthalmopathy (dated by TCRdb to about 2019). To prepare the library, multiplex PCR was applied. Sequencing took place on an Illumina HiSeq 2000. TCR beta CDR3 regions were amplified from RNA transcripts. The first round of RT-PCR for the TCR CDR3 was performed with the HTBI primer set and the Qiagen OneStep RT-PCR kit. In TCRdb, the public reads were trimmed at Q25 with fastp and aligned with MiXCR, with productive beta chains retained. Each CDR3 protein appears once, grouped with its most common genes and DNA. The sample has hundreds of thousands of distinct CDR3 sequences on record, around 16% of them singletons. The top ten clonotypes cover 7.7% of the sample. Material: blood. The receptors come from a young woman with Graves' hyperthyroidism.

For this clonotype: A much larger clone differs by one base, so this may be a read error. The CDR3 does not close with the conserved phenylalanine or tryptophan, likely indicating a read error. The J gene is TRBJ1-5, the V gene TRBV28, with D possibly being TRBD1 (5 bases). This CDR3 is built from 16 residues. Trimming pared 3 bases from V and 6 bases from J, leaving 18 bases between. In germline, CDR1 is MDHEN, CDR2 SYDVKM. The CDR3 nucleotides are TGTGCCAGCAGTTTCGAGGGGTTGGAGCTAGGTCAGCCCCAGCATCTT. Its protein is CASSFEGLELGQPQHL.

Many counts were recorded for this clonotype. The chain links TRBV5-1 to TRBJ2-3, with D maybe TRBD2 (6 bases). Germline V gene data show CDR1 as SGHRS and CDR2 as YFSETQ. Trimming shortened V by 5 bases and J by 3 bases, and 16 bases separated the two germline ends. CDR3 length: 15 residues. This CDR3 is CASRRTGAATDTQYF. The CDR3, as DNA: TGCGCCAGCAGGAGGACGGGAGCGGCGACAGATACGCAGTATTTT.

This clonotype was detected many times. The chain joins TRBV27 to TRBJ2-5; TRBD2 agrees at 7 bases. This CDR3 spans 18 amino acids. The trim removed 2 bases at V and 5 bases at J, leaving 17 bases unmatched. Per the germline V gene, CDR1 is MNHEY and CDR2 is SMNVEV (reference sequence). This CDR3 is CASSLRGLAAQGGETQYF. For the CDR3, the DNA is TGTGCCAGCAGTTTAAGGGGCCTAGCGGCCCAGGGAGGGGAGACCCAGTACTTC.

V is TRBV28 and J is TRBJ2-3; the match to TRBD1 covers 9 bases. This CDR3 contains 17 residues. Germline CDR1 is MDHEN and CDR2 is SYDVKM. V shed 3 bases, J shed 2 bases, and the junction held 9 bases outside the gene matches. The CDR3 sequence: CASSFLRDRVLTDTQYF. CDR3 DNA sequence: TGTGCCAGCAGTTTCCTCCGGGACAGGGTTCTCACAGATACGCAGTATTTT. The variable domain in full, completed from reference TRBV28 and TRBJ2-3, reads DVKVTQSSRYLVKRTGEKVFLECVQDMDHENMFWYRQDPGLGLRLIYFSYDVKMKEKGDIPEGYSVSREKKERFSLILESASTNQTSMYLCASSFLRDRVLTDTQYFGPGTRLTVL.

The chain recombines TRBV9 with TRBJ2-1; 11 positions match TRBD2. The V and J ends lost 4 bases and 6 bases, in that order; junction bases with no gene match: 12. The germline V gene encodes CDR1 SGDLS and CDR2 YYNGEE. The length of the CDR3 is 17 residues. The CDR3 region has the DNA TGTGCCAGCAGCCCCCGACAGCCGGGACTAGCGGCCAATGAGCAGTTCTTC. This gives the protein CASSPRQPGLAANEQFF. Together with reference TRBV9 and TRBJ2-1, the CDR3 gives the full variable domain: DSGVTQTPKHLITATGQRVTLRCSPRSGDLSVYWYQQSLDQGLQFLIQYYNGEERAKGNILERFSAQQFPDLHSELNLSSLELGDSALYFCASSPRQPGLAANEQFFGPGTRLTVL.

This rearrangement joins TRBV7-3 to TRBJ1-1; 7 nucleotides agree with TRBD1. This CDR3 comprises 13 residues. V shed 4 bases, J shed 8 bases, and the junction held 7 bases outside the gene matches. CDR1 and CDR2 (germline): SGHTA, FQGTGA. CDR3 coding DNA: TGTGCCAGCAGCTACCGACAGGGCAGAGAAGCTTTCTTT. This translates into CASSYRQGREAFF.

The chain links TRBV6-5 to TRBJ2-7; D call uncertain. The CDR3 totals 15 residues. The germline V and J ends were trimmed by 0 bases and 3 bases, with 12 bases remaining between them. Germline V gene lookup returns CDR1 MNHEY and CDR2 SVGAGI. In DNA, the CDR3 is TGTGCCAGCAGTTACTCGAGTGGGGATTTCTACGAGCAGTACTTC. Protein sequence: CASSYSSGDFYEQYF.

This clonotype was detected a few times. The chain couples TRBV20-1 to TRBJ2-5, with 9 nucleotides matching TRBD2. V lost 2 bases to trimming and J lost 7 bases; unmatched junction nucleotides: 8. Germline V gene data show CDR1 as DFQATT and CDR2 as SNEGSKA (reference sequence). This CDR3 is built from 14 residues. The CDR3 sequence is CSARLAGAGGTQYF. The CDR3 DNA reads TGCAGTGCTAGATTAGCGGGGGCGGGGGGGACCCAGTACTTC.

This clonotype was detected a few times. The DNA of the CDR3 is TGTGCCAGCAGTTTATCGGGAGTAGGGACTAGTTTTGATACGCAGTATTTT. Protein sequence: CASSLSGVGTSFDTQYF. The chain combines TRBV27 with TRBJ2-3; 8 bases are a match to TRBD2. In germline, CDR1 is MNHEY, CDR2 SMNVEV (reference sequence). With 0 bases clipped from V and 6 bases from J, the junction kept 11 bases outside the gene matches. This CDR3 spans 17 amino acids.

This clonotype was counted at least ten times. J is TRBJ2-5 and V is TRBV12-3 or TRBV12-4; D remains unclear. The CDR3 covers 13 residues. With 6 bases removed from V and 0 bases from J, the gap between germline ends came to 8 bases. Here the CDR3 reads CASRSSNQETQYF. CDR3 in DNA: TGTGCCAGCAGGTCCAGCAACCAAGAGACCCAGTACTTC.

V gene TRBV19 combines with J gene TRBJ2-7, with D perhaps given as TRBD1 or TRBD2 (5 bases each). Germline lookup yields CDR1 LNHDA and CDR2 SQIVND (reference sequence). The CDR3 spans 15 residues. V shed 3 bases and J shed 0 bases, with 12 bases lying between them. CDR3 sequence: CASSMAPGPSYEQYF. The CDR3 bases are TGTGCCAGTAGTATGGCACCGGGACCCTCCTACGAGCAGTACTTC. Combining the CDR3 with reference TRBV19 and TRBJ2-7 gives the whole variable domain DGGITQSPKYLFRKEGQNVTLSCEQNLNHDAMYWYRQDPGQGLRLIYYSQIVNDFQKGDIAEGYSVSREKKESFPLTVTSAQKNPTAFYLCASSMAPGPSYEQYFGPGTRLTVT.

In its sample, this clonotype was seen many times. The CDR3: CASSLGQGEPQHF. The CDR3 DNA reads as TGTGCCAGCAGCTTGGGACAGGGCGAGCCCCAGCATTTT. The V gene is TRBV5-6, the J gene TRBJ1-5; 7 nucleotides align to TRBD1. With V trimmed by 0 bases and J by 8 bases, 2 bases remained unmatched. The CDR3 sequence is 13 residues long. The germline gives CDR1 SGHDT, CDR2 YYEEEE.

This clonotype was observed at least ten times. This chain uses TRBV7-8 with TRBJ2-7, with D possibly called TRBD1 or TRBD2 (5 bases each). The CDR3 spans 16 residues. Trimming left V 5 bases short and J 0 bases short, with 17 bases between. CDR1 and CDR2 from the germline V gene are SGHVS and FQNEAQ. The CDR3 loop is CASSPRPSGTSYEQYF. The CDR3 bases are TGTGCCAGCAGCCCAAGGCCGTCCGGGACCTCCTACGAGCAGTACTTC.

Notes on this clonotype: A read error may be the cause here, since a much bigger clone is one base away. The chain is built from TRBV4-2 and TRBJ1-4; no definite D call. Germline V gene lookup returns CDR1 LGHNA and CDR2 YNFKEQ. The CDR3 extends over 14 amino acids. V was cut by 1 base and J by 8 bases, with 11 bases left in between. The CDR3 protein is CASSQVTRGEKLFF. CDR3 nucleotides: TGTGCCAGCAGCCAAGTTACCCGGGGAGAAAAACTGTTTTTT.

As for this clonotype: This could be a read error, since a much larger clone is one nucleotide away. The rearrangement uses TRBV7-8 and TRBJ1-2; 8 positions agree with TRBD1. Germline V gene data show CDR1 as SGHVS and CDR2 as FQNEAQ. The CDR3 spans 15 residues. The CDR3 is CTSSLAGQASDGYTF. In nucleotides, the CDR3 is TGTACCAGCAGCTTAGCGGGACAGGCCTCTGATGGCTACACCTTC.

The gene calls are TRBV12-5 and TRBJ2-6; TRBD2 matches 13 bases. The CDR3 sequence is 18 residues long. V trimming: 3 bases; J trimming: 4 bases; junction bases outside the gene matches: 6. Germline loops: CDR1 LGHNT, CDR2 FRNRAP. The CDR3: CASGFLLAGGTGANVLTF. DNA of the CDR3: TGTGCTAGTGGTTTCCTACTAGCGGGAGGGACCGGGGCCAACGTCCTGACTTTC.

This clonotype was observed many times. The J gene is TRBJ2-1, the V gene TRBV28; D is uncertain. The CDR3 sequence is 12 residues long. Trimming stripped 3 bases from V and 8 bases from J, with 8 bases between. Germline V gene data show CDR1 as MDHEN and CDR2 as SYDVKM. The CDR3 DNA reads TGTGCCAGCAGTTTGATTGTATATGAGCAGTTCTTC. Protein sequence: CASSLIVYEQFF.

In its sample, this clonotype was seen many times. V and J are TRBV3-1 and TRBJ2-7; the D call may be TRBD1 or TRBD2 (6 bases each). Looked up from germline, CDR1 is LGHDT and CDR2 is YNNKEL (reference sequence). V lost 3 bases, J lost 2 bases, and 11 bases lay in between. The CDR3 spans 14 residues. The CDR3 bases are TGTGCCAGCAGCCAGCGGGACACTACCTACGAGCAGTACTTC. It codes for CASSQRDTTYEQYF.

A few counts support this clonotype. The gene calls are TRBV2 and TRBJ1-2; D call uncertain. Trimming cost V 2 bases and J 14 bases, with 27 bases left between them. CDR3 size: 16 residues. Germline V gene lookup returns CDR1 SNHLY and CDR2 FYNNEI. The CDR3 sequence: CASSEIPNSRPLWLTF. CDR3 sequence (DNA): TGTGCCAGCAGTGAAATCCCAAATAGTAGACCTCTATGGCTAACCTTC.

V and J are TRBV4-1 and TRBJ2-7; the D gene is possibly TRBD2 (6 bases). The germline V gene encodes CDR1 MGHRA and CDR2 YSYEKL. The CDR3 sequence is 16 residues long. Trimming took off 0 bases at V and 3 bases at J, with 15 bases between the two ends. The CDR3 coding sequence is TGCGCCAGCAGCCAAGAGTACGGGACTTCGCTCTACGAGCAGTACTTC. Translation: CASSQEYGTSLYEQYF.

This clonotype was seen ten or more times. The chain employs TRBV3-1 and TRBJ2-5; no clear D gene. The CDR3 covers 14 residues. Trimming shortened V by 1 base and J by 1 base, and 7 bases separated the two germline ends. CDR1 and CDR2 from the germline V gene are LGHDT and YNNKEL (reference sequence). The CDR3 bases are TGTGCCAGCAGCCAAGGGTCGGTCCAAGAGACCCAGTACTTC. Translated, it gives CASSQGSVQETQYF.

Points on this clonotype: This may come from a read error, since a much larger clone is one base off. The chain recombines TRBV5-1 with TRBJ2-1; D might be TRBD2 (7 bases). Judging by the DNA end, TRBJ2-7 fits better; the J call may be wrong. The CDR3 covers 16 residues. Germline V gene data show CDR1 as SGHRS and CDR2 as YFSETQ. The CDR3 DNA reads TGCGCCAGCAGCTTGGCTGGGGGGGGGCCTTACAATGAGCAGTACTTC. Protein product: CASSLAGGGPYNEQYF.

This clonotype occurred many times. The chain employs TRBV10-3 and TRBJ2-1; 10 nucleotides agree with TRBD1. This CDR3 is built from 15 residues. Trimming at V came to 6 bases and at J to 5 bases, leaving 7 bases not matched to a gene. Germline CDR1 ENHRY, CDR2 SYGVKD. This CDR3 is CAIREGQGGHNEQFF. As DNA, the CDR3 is TGTGCCATCAGGGAAGGACAGGGGGGACACAATGAGCAGTTCTTC.